The clone carrying this TCR beta chain was picked up a small number of times. This entry comes from a study of blood T cell repertoires in COVID-19. Study at large: Sources were T cells, B-cell-depleted T cells, or PBMCs; the material itself was cDNA or gDNA.

In the study's own analysis: Amplification with reference gene primers provided the estimates of nucleated cell counts. Some clones are missing from TCRdb's copy, which holds only in-frame ones; the method was immunoSEQ multiplex PCR. The D gene and trimming were derived from the DNA, and the V and J assignments and clone size from that table. Seen here are 150,000 to 200,000 clones, 70% to 90% observed once, and the top ten hold around 8.6%. V was clipped by 0 bases and J by 7 bases, with 8 bases between them. CDR1 is SGHKS, CDR2 YYEKEE, per germline (reference sequence). The CDR3 extends over 14 amino acids.

This chain links TRBV5-5 with TRBJ1-6; D is undetermined. The receptor was isolated from a man aged 50 to 60 with active or convalescent COVID-19. The sequencing input was peripheral blood. Here the CDR3 reads CASSLDSSNSPLHF. CDR3 sequence (DNA): TGTGCCAGCAGCTTGGACAGCTCGAATTCACCCCTCCACTTT.